This T cell receptor beta chain was captured in a study of patients and donors after allogeneic stem cell transplantation. MiXCR, run by TCRdb on the RT-PCR reads, gives a single entry per CDR3 protein. Here the sample spans 200,000 to 250,000 distinct CDR3 sequences, roughly 13% being singletons. This clonotype has only a few counts. The CDR3 is 18 amino acids. With 0 bases clipped from V and 4 bases from J, the junction kept 12 bases outside the gene matches. The germline V gene encodes CDR1 SGDLS and CDR2 YYNGEE. The chain employs TRBV9 and TRBJ2-1; TRBD2 aligns across 8 bases. The receptor's source is a human donor who was either an allogeneic HSCT recipient or a stem cell or donor lymphocyte infusion donor (not recorded which). It is not recorded whose cells these are; they may come from a transplant donor. What was sequenced was blood, either unsorted or a sorted T cell fraction (not recorded which). The CDR3 reads CASSVGLAGFNTYNEQFF. For the CDR3, the DNA is TGTGCCAGCAGCGTAGGGCTAGCGGGTTTCAACACTTACAATGAGCAGTTCTTC.